A selection of T cell receptor beta chains follows, all from one sample in a study of Ad26.COV2.S vaccination and SARS-CoV-2 variants. The protocol was immunoSEQ multiplex PCR, while the TCRdb copy is restricted to in-frame clones and leaves out a portion. The sample consists of approximately 480,000 clones, about 83% of them appearing once. The sequencing used peripheral blood, collected in a trial of Ad26.COV2.S vaccine versus placebo. The receptors here all came from a person between 18 and 65 years old who received the Ad26.COV2.S COVID-19 vaccine or a placebo. Both conserved end residues are part of each CDR3. D genes are given only for firm matches. The listing skips clone size in some rows; elsewhere it reads once, few, many or a size class.

clone_size	v_call	d_call	j_call	cdr3_nt	cdr3_aa
-	TRBV7-8	TRBD2	TRBJ2-1	TGTGCCAGCAGCCCATATGGAGCGGGAGGGTACAATGAGCAGTTCTTC	CASSPYGAGGYNEQFF
-	TRBV19	TRBD2	TRBJ2-1	TGTGCCAGTAGTATCGGGGGGAACAATGAGCAGTTCTTC	CASSIGGNNEQFF
-	TRBV10-3	TRBD1	TRBJ1-1	TGTGCCATCAACAGTGGACAGGAGAAAGCTTTCTTT	CAINSGQEKAFF
-	TRBV30	-	TRBJ1-6	TGTGCCTGGACCAGGAATATTAATTCACCCCTCCACTTT	CAWTRNINSPLHF
-	TRBV6-2/TRBV6-3	-	TRBJ2-4	TGTGCCAGCAGCCTCGCATCGGGGAACATTCAGTACTTC	CASSLASGNIQYF
few	TRBV20-1	-	TRBJ2-3	TGCAGTGCTAGTGGCGCCAGGCCGAGCACAGATACGCAGTATTTT	CSASGARPSTDTQYF
-	TRBV28	TRBD2	TRBJ2-4	TGTGCCAGCAGTTTAACTAGCGGAAACATTCAGTACTTC	CASSLTSGNIQYF
-	TRBV11-1	TRBD1	TRBJ1-3	TGTGCCAGCAGCCGGCCCGACAGGGGCTCTGGAAACACCATATATTTT	CASSRPDRGSGNTIYF
-	TRBV12-3/TRBV12-4	TRBD1	TRBJ1-1	TGTGCCAGCAGTCTTCGACAGGGGGCTGAAGCTTTCTTT	CASSLRQGAEAFF
-	TRBV7-2	TRBD2	TRBJ2-7	TGTGCCAGCAGCCGCGGGACTAGCGGCTACGAGCAGTACTTC	CASSRGTSGYEQYF
-	TRBV5-1	-	TRBJ1-1	TGCGCCAGCAGGGAAAGGTGGGGCGGAATGCCTGAAGCTTTCTTT	CASRERWGGMPEAFF
-	TRBV7-3	-	TRBJ1-1	TGTGCCAGCAGCTTACAGGGAAAGAGCGAAGCTTTCTTT	CASSLQGKSEAFF
-	TRBV30	-	TRBJ1-4	TGTGCCTGGAGTGGTGGCCTACCTAATGAAAAACTGTTTTTT	CAWSGGLPNEKLFF
-	TRBV4-1	-	TRBJ2-1	TGCGCCAGCAGCCCTCGTGGCAGCGAGTACAATGAGCAGTTCTTC	CASSPRGSEYNEQFF
few	TRBV28	-	TRBJ2-1	TGTGCCAGCAGTTCGAGTGGGGGTTACAATGAGCAGTTCTTC	CASSSSGGYNEQFF
-	TRBV6-2/TRBV6-3	-	TRBJ2-5	TGTGCCAGCAGTTACGAGGCCACCATGTTAGAGACCCAGTACTTC	CASSYEATMLETQYF
-	TRBV6-5	TRBD2	TRBJ2-2	TGTGCCAGCCATCCGACTAGCGGGGGGACCGGGGAGCTGTTTTTT	CASHPTSGGTGELFF
-	TRBV5-1	-	TRBJ2-7	TGCGCCAGCAGCTTGGGGGGGACATCCTACGAGCAGTACTTC	CASSLGGTSYEQYF
few	TRBV3-1/TRBV3-2	-	TRBJ2-1	TGTGCCAGCAGCCAAGGCGTGATAGGCTACAATGAGCAGTTCTTC	CASSQGVIGYNEQFF
-	TRBV19	TRBD2	TRBJ2-2	TGTGCCAGTAGATCCCACGCCCCTAGCGGGGGGAACACCGGGGAGCTGTTTTTT	CASRSHAPSGGNTGELFF
-	TRBV28	TRBD2	TRBJ2-3	TGTGCCAGCAGCCCTAGCGGGGGGAGCACAGATACGCAGTATTTT	CASSPSGGSTDTQYF
-	TRBV18	-	TRBJ2-3	TGTGCCAGCTCAGCCGTGCCTGGGGGCGGGAGTACAGATACGCAGTATTTT	CASSAVPGGGSTDTQYF